These 25 T cell receptor beta chains originate from one sample sequenced in a study of blood T cell repertoires in COVID-19. Profiling relied on immunoSEQ multiplex PCR, and the TCRdb table lists in-frame clones only, not all of them. Among around 200,000 clones listed, over 75% were seen once. The sequenced sample consisted of peripheral blood. The receptors come from a man in his forties or fifties with active or convalescent COVID-19.

This clone appeared a few times. This chain joins TRBV6-1 and TRBJ1-5, with 7 bases lining up with TRBD1. This CDR3 comprises 16 residues. Trimming cost V 2 bases and J 2 bases; bases outside gene matches: 6. CDR1 is MNHNS, CDR2 SASEGT, per germline. Here the CDR3 reads CASSESTGRGNQPQHF. The CDR3 region has the DNA TGTGCCAGCAGTGAATCGACAGGGAGAGGCAATCAGCCCCAGCATTTT.

The chain links TRBV5-6 to TRBJ2-3; D gene uncertain. V was cut by 4 bases and J by 0 bases, with 9 bases left in between. The CDR3 sequence is 14 residues long. Germline values: CDR1 SGHDT, CDR2 YYEEEE. In DNA, the CDR3 is TGTGCCAGCAGCCATAGCCTGAGCACAGATACGCAGTATTTT. Its translation: CASSHSLSTDTQYF.

The chain uses TRBV6-4 and TRBJ1-3, with a weak D call TRBD1 (6 bases). CDR3 length: 17 amino acids. V lost 8 bases and J 0 bases, leaving 20 bases between the germline ends. CDR1 and CDR2 from the germline V gene are MRHNA and SNTAGT. The CDR3 DNA reads as TGTGCCAGCTCGAAGATGGCAGGGGTATACTCTGGAAACACCATATATTTT. Translated: CASSKMAGVYSGNTIYF.

The DNA of the CDR3 is TGTGCCACCAGCAGAACCGGGGAACAGGGTGGGGAGCAGTACTTC. Its translation: CATSRTGEQGGEQYF. The rearrangement uses TRBV15 and TRBJ2-7, with D perhaps TRBD1 (6 bases). This CDR3 is 15 amino acids long. From germline, CDR1 is LNHNV and CDR2 YYDKDF (reference sequence). Trimming removed 2 bases at V and 7 bases at J, with 18 bases between.

The gene calls are TRBV6-1 and TRBJ2-5; 9 bases match TRBD1. V gave up 4 bases and J gave up 5 bases; unmatched junction bases: 11. The CDR3 consists of 16 residues. Germline V gene data show CDR1 as MNHNS and CDR2 as SASEGT. The CDR3 nucleotides are TGTGCCAGCAGTGGCTTTCGGACAGGGGTGGAGGAGACCCAGTACTTC. It is translated as CASSGFRTGVEETQYF.

The chain carries TRBV2 and TRBJ1-4; the D gene is possibly TRBD1 (6 bases). The V gene lost 5 bases and the J gene lost 4 bases, with 14 bases spanning the gap. There are 15 residues in the CDR3. Germline-derived CDR1 and CDR2 are SNHLY and FYNNEI. CDR3 sequence reads: CASSPDSLFNEKLFF. In DNA, the CDR3 is TGTGCCAGCAGTCCGGACAGCCTCTTTAATGAAAAACTGTTTTTT.

This rearrangement joins TRBV5-4 to TRBJ2-3; 8 bases agree with TRBD1. Trimming took 6 bases from V and 2 from J; bases not matched to a gene: 5. Germline V CDR1 and CDR2: SGHNT, YYREEE (reference sequence). This CDR3 comprises 14 residues. CDR3 bases: TGTGCCAGCACCTGGGACAGGTACACAGATACGCAGTATTTT. It is translated as CASTWDRYTDTQYF.

This chain links TRBV11-1 with TRBJ1-1; D is undetermined. The CDR3 extends over 13 amino acids. V lost 5 bases, J lost 7 bases, and 14 bases lay in between. Germline lookup yields CDR1 SGHAT and CDR2 FQDESV (reference sequence). The CDR3 coding sequence is TGTGCCAGCAGCCGAGGGTCGGGCGGTGAAGCTTTCTTT. The encoded protein is CASSRGSGGEAFF.

This clone was recorded only once. V is TRBV11-2 and J is TRBJ1-1, with 9 positions matching TRBD1. The V gene end was trimmed by 3 bases and the J gene end by 1 base; junction bases not matched to a gene: 12. Germline V gene lookup returns CDR1 SGHAT and CDR2 FQNNGV. The CDR3 runs 18 residues. CDR3: CASSFPDRGRTANTEAFF. DNA for the CDR3: TGTGCCAGCAGCTTTCCGGACAGGGGACGTACCGCGAACACTGAAGCTTTCTTT.

The CDR3 nucleotides read TGTGCCTGGAGTAGGGCAGGGACAGGGGATCAGCCCCAGCATTTT. Translated, it gives CAWSRAGTGDQPQHF. The V and J genes are TRBV30 and TRBJ1-5; 10 bases line up with TRBD1. J lost 5 bases, V lost 2 bases, and 6 bases had no gene match. In germline, CDR1 is GTSNPN, CDR2 SVGIG (reference sequence). This CDR3 region has 15 residues.

The V and J genes are TRBV13 and TRBJ1-1; the match to TRBD1 covers 7 bases. V gave up 1 base and J gave up 4 bases; unmatched junction bases: 3. Looked up from germline, CDR1 is PRHDT and CDR2 is FYEKMQ (reference sequence). This CDR3 comprises 14 residues. The CDR3 loop reads CASSLEQGGTEAFF. The CDR3 nucleotides are TGTGCCAGCAGCTTAGAGCAGGGGGGCACTGAAGCTTTCTTT.

The chain carries TRBV27 and TRBJ2-7; D might be TRBD1 (5 bases). Trimming took 0 bases from V and 7 from J, leaving 13 bases between them. The CDR3 length is 14 residues. Germline V gives CDR1 MNHEY, CDR2 SMNVEV (reference sequence). CDR3 nucleotide sequence: TGTGCCAGCAGTTTATCCTCCAGGGTGGGGGAGCAGTACTTC. Translated: CASSLSSRVGEQYF.

The CDR3 loop reads CSVERSGQLTEAFF. The CDR3 nucleotides read TGCAGCGTTGAACGGTCAGGGCAGTTGACTGAAGCTTTCTTT. The chain combines TRBV29-1 with TRBJ1-1, with TRBD1 as a possible D gene (5 bases). Germline V CDR1 and CDR2: SQVTM, ANQGSEA. There are 14 residues in the CDR3. V lost 2 bases and J 5 bases, leaving 15 bases between the germline ends.

CDR3 protein: CASRAGTVSNYGYTF. Here the CDR3 DNA reads TGTGCCAGCCGGGCAGGGACTGTATCTAACTATGGCTACACCTTC. The chain links TRBV3-1 (or the pseudogene TRBV3-2) to TRBJ1-2, with D maybe TRBD1 (5 bases). Germline V CDR1 and CDR2: LGHDT, YNNKEL (reference sequence). Trimming took 8 bases from V and 0 from J, leaving 16 bases between them. This CDR3 region has 15 residues.

This CDR3 reads CASSLGTGEGYTF. CDR3 sequence (DNA): TGTGCCAGCAGTTTAGGGACAGGGGAAGGCTACACCTTC. The rearrangement uses TRBV12-3 or TRBV12-4 and TRBJ1-2; TRBD1 agrees at 9 bases. J gave up 8 bases and V 1 base, and 2 bases lay outside the gene matches. The CDR3 has 13 residues.

This chain uses TRBV9 with TRBJ2-7; a possible D gene is TRBD2 (5 bases). Germline CDR1 SGDLS, CDR2 YYNGEE. V dropped 0 bases and J dropped 3 bases, with 13 bases sitting between them. The CDR3 totals 15 residues. The CDR3 loop reads CASSVGILDNYEQYF. CDR3 nucleotide sequence: TGTGCCAGCAGCGTAGGTATACTAGATAACTACGAGCAGTACTTC.

CDR3 bases: TGTGCCAGCAGTGGACAGGGAAGCAATCAGCCCCAGCATTTT. It specifies CASSGQGSNQPQHF. This sequence joins TRBV2 and TRBJ1-5; TRBD1 matches 7 bases. Germline V gene sequence: CDR1 SNHLY, CDR2 FYNNEI. Trimming took 4 bases from V and 1 from J; bases not matched to a gene: 1. The CDR3 loop spans 14 amino acids. Combining the CDR3 with reference TRBV2 and TRBJ1-5 gives the whole variable domain EPEVTQTPSHQVTQMGQEVILRCVPISNHLYFYWYRQILGQKVEFLVSFYNNEISEKSEIFDDQFSVERPDGSNFTLKIRSTKLEDSAMYFCASSGQGSNQPQHFGDGTRLSIL.

CDR3 sequence reads: CASSLAVAGVSTDTQYF. For the CDR3, the DNA is TGCGCCAGCAGCTTGGCGGTAGCGGGGGTCAGCACAGATACGCAGTATTTT. This chain uses TRBV5-1 with TRBJ2-3, with 9 bases fitting TRBD2. Germline-derived CDR1 and CDR2 are SGHRS and YFSETQ. Trimming at V came to 0 bases and at J to 0 bases, leaving 5 bases not matched to a gene. The CDR3 is 17 residues long.

The chain is built from TRBV9 and TRBJ1-2, with a weak D call TRBD1 (5 bases). Between the trimmed V and J ends, which lost 3 bases and 6 bases, there was a span of 6 bases. CDR3 length: 11 residues. Germline lookup yields CDR1 SGDLS and CDR2 YYNGEE. The CDR3 reads CASSGGDGYTF. In DNA form, the CDR3 reads TGTGCCAGCAGCGGGGGGGATGGCTACACCTTC.

The chain couples TRBV20-1 to TRBJ2-7, with a tentative D call TRBD2 (5 bases). V was trimmed by 3 bases and J by 3 bases, leaving 21 bases between them. Germline loops: CDR1 DFQATT, CDR2 SNEGSKA (reference sequence). There are 16 residues in the CDR3. In nucleotides, the CDR3 is TGCAGTGCTAGTAGTGCGGGCCCCCTCGTAATCTACGAGCAGTACTTC. This sequence encodes CSASSAGPLVIYEQYF.

The V call is TRBV7-2, the J call TRBJ1-2, with 10 bases aligning to TRBD1. J lost 4 bases, V lost 6 bases, and 14 bases had no gene match. CDR1 is SGHTA and CDR2 is FQGNSA in the germline V gene. The CDR3 extends over 17 amino acids. CDR3 DNA: TGTGCCAGCAGAGCTGACAGGGGGCTATTATGGGCCTATGGCTACACCTTC. Residues: CASRADRGLLWAYGYTF.

This clone was seen a few times. The rearrangement joins TRBV3-1 (or the pseudogene TRBV3-2) to TRBJ1-1; D not resolved. With 4 bases removed from V and 1 base from J, the gap between germline ends came to 10 bases. The CDR3 is made up of 14 amino acids. The germline gives CDR1 LGHDT, CDR2 YNNKEL (reference sequence). The chain's CDR3 is CASSPSSGNTEAFF. In nucleotides, the CDR3 is TGTGCCAGCAGCCCCTCGTCAGGGAACACTGAAGCTTTCTTT.

This chain links TRBV28 with TRBJ1-5; D gene uncertain. Trimming cost V 5 bases and J 0 bases, with 2 bases left between them. CDR1 is MDHEN and CDR2 is SYDVKM in the germline V gene. The CDR3 is 12 amino acids. For the CDR3, the DNA is TGTGCCAGCAGTCGTAGCAATCAGCCCCAGCATTTT. As protein: CASSRSNQPQHF.

This chain links TRBV6-5 with TRBJ2-7; TRBD2 agrees at 8 bases. The CDR3 has 15 residues. The V gene end was trimmed by 5 bases and the J gene end by 7 bases; junction bases not matched to a gene: 13. Germline CDR1 and CDR2: MNHEY and SVGAGI. This chain's CDR3 is CASSLGGGGPSEQYF. The CDR3 nucleotides read TGTGCCAGCAGTCTCGGGGGCGGGGGGCCTTCGGAGCAGTACTTC.

The V call is TRBV10-2, the J call TRBJ2-2, with 9 bases matching TRBD2. CDR3 length equals 17 residues. Per germline, CDR1 WSHSY and CDR2 SAAADI. V trimming: 0 bases; J trimming: 3 bases; junction bases outside the gene matches: 5. CDR3 nucleotide sequence: TGCGCCAGCAGTGAGTCGACGGGACTAGCTGACACCGGGGAGCTGTTTTTT. Protein product: CASSESTGLADTGELFF.